These 24 T cell receptor beta chains originate from one sample sequenced in a study of regulatory T cells in long-lasting Graves disease. Investigators prepared the TCR beta libraries by applying iRepertoire HTBI primers and Arm-PCR of CDR3 regions. TCRdb analysed the multiplex PCR reads with MiXCR anew, one entry per CDR3 protein. Of under 800,000 distinct CDR3 sequences in the sample, roughly 15% were seen once. Stated time point: newly diagnosed GD, antithyroid drugs for less than 3 months. The TCR library used RNA extracted from PBMCs. In addition, the sample was reused for a study of T cells in Graves' hyperthyroidism and ophthalmopathy.

Specimen: peripheral blood mononuclear cells (PBMCs), collected at new diagnosis, from a patient treated with antithyroid drugs. These receptors all stem from a woman aged 25 to 39 with Graves disease.

Regarding this clonotype: The junction differs from germline at one of its ends, possibly a read error. This sequence joins TRBV10-3 and TRBJ2-7; D gene unclear. The CDR3 loop spans 14 amino acids. Germline-derived CDR1 and CDR2 are ENHRY and SYGVKD. The CDR3 here is CAISPDLGSYERYF. Written as DNA, the CDR3 is TGTGCCATCAGTCCCGACTTGGGGTCCTACGAGCGGTACTTC.

This clonotype has a count of ten or more. The chain combines TRBV30 with TRBJ1-2; D ambiguous. Germline V gene lookup returns CDR1 GTSNPN and CDR2 SVGIG (reference sequence). The V end was cut by 0 bases, the J end by 6 bases, with 11 bases between. The CDR3 is 13 amino acids. Written as DNA, the CDR3 is TGTGCCTGGAGTGTAGAACGTGTCCATGGCTACACCTTC. Protein: CAWSVERVHGYTF.

V is TRBV7-9 and J is TRBJ2-1, with 7 bases matching TRBD2. CDR3 size: 16 residues. Germline CDR1 and CDR2: SEHNR and FQNEAQ (reference sequence). Unmatched junction bases numbered 12, after V lost 3 bases and J lost 7 bases. The CDR3 DNA sequence: TGTGCCAGCAGCTTTCATTGGGCGGGAGAGGTGAATGAGCAGTTCTTC. It encodes CASSFHWAGEVNEQFF.

Many counts were recorded for this clonotype. The chain employs TRBV7-2 and TRBJ2-1; D might be TRBD1 (5 bases). The germline CDR1 and CDR2 sequences are SGHTA and FQGNSA. The V end lost 1 base, the J end lost 2 bases, and 9 bases lay between the germline ends. The CDR3 has 15 residues. The CDR3 loop reads CASSLGQIAYNEQFF. CDR3 in DNA: TGTGCCAGCAGCTTAGGACAGATCGCCTACAATGAGCAGTTCTTC.

V and J are TRBV7-9 and TRBJ2-4; either TRBD1 or TRBD2 may fit D (6 bases each). CDR1 is SEHNR, CDR2 FQNEAQ, per germline (reference sequence). Deletions cut 2 bases from V and 0 bases from J, with 11 bases between. CDR3 size: 16 residues. The CDR3 reads CASSLKGGAAKNIQYF. DNA of the CDR3: TGTGCCAGCAGCTTAAAGGGGGGCGCAGCCAAAAACATTCAGTACTTC.

This clonotype was counted ten times or more. CDR3 in DNA: TGTGCCAGCAGTGACAACTCCTACGAGCAGTACTTC. Its protein product is CASSDNSYEQYF. This sequence joins TRBV6-1 and TRBJ2-7; D is uncertain. The germline V gene has CDR1 MNHNS and CDR2 SASEGT. The V end lost 3 bases, the J end lost 0 bases, and 3 bases lay between the germline ends. This CDR3 region has 12 residues.

This sequence joins TRBV18 and TRBJ2-1; 9 positions match TRBD2. Germline V gene sequence: CDR1 KGHSH, CDR2 LQKENI. The CDR3 length is 14 residues. Trimming cost V 4 bases and J 9 bases; bases outside gene matches: 7. The CDR3 protein is CASSLLAGVAEQFF. The CDR3 DNA reads as TGTGCCAGCTCACTATTAGCGGGAGTTGCTGAGCAGTTCTTC.

This clonotype was recorded many times. The gene calls are TRBV28 and TRBJ1-5, with 10 nucleotides matching TRBD1. Germline V gene lookup returns CDR1 MDHEN and CDR2 SYDVKM. J lost 6 bases, V lost 6 bases, and 8 bases had no gene match. The CDR3 has 15 amino acids. The CDR3 region is CASRPDRGRVQPQHF. In DNA, the CDR3 is TGTGCCAGCAGACCAGACAGGGGGCGGGTTCAGCCCCAGCATTTT. The variable domain in full, with the rest retrieved from reference TRBV28 and TRBJ1-5, is DVKVTQSSRYLVKRTGEKVFLECVQDMDHENMFWYRQDPGLGLRLIYFSYDVKMKEKGDIPEGYSVSREKKERFSLILESASTNQTSMYLCASRPDRGRVQPQHFGDGTRLSIL.

This clonotype was detected many times. This chain joins TRBV7-2 and TRBJ1-1, with D unclear. Looked up from germline, CDR1 is SGHTA and CDR2 is FQGNSA. The V end lost 1 base, the J end lost 5 bases, and 11 bases lay between the germline ends. The CDR3 is 14 residues long. The CDR3 nucleotides read TGTGCCAGCAGCTTAGTCGGTGGGTCTACTGAAGCTTTCTTT. Its translation: CASSLVGGSTEAFF.

This clonotype was seen only a few times. The rearrangement joins TRBV7-2 to TRBJ2-1; D unresolved. The J call is doubtful: the DNA matches TRBJ2-5 better. The length of the CDR3 is 14 residues. CDR1 SGHTA and CDR2 FQGNSA come from the germline V gene. For the CDR3, the DNA is TGTGCCAGCAGCTTTAACGGCCGTGGGGAGACCCAGTACTTC. As protein: CASSFNGRGETQYF.

V is TRBV18 and J is TRBJ2-7; D ambiguous. Trimming took 3 bases from V and 4 from J, leaving 10 bases between them. The CDR3 totals 13 residues. Germline CDR1 and CDR2: KGHSH and LQKENI. This CDR3 reads CASSPVSGYEQYF. DNA of the CDR3: TGTGCCAGCTCACCGGTCTCCGGGTACGAGCAGTACTTC.

This clonotype occurred many times. The rearrangement links TRBV28 to TRBJ2-3; D might be TRBD2 (5 bases). Per the germline V gene, CDR1 is MDHEN and CDR2 is SYDVKM. V lost 3 bases to trimming and J lost 4 bases, with 11 bases between them. This CDR3 has 14 residues. CDR3 sequence: CASSLAGKSDTQYF. For the CDR3, the DNA is TGTGCCAGCAGTTTGGCCGGGAAGTCAGATACGCAGTATTTT.

There are many counts of this clonotype. This chain links TRBV28 with TRBJ2-3, with 7 bases lining up with TRBD2. V trimming: 6 bases; J trimming: 2 bases; junction bases outside the gene matches: 8. The CDR3 is made up of 15 amino acids. Germline loops: CDR1 MDHEN, CDR2 SYDVKM. The CDR3 DNA sequence: TGTGCCAGCAGAAAAGCGGGAATGAACACAGATACGCAGTATTTT. This sequence encodes CASRKAGMNTDTQYF.

CDR3 sequence: CAIKGSGELFF. In DNA, the CDR3 is TGTGCCATCAAGGGATCCGGGGAGCTGTTTTTT. The V call is TRBV10-3, the J call TRBJ2-2; D remains unclear. Germline CDR1 is ENHRY and CDR2 is SYGVKD. The V and J ends lost 7 bases and 6 bases respectively, with 6 bases between them. CDR3 length: 11 residues.

CDR3 amino acids: CASSVRQSGSTGELFF. Written as DNA, the CDR3 is TGTGCCAGCAGCGTAAGACAATCAGGGAGCACCGGGGAGCTGTTTTTT. This rearrangement joins TRBV9 to TRBJ2-2; D might be TRBD1 or TRBD2, each matching 5 bases. V was clipped by 1 base and J by 4 bases, with 14 bases between them. The CDR3 is made up of 16 amino acids. Germline loops: CDR1 SGDLS, CDR2 YYNGEE.

The V gene is TRBV20-1, the J gene TRBJ2-3, with 10 positions matching TRBD2. This CDR3 has 15 residues. CDR1 DFQATT and CDR2 SNEGSKA come from the germline V gene (reference sequence). V was pared by 5 bases and J by 5 bases, with 10 bases of the junction left unmatched. The chain's CDR3 is CSAPPTSGAGDTQYF. The CDR3 DNA follows: TGCAGTGCTCCCCCCACTAGCGGGGCAGGAGATACGCAGTATTTT.

This clonotype was observed at least ten times. The chain combines TRBV9 with TRBJ2-3, with 10 bases that match TRBD2. CDR3 length: 15 amino acids. The trim removed 1 base at V and 4 bases at J, leaving 3 bases unmatched. Germline CDR1 and CDR2: SGDLS and YYNGEE. CDR3 protein: CASSVTSGASDTQYF. The CDR3 region has the DNA TGTGCCAGCAGCGTAACTAGCGGGGCCTCAGATACGCAGTATTTT. Full variable domain (rest looked up from reference TRBV9 and TRBJ2-3): DSGVTQTPKHLITATGQRVTLRCSPRSGDLSVYWYQQSLDQGLQFLIQYYNGEERAKGNILERFSAQQFPDLHSELNLSSLELGDSALYFCASSVTSGASDTQYFGPGTRLTVL.

This clonotype was seen many times. The V gene is TRBV6-1, the J gene TRBJ1-1; 8 bases line up with TRBD1. CDR3 length: 16 amino acids. Germline CDR1 and CDR2: MNHNS and SASEGT. With V trimmed by 11 bases and J by 5 bases, 19 bases remained unmatched. The CDR3 spells CAVPRTGLKGHTEAFF. Written as DNA, the CDR3 is TGTGCCGTACCTCGGACAGGGCTTAAAGGACATACTGAAGCTTTCTTT.

The chain employs TRBV3-1 and TRBJ1-6; perhaps TRBD1 as D (6 bases). The CDR3 covers 14 residues. Trimming stripped 2 bases from V and 7 bases from J, with 9 bases between. CDR1 and CDR2 (germline): LGHDT, YNNKEL (reference sequence). The CDR3 region has the DNA TGTGCCAGCAGCCAATTACAGGGCAATTCACCCCTCCACTTT. It yields the protein CASSQLQGNSPLHF.

This clonotype was seen ten or more times. The rearrangement uses TRBV5-1 and TRBJ1-1, with no clear D. The CDR3 has 16 residues. V gave up 4 bases and J gave up 2 bases, with 18 bases separating them. CDR1 and CDR2 from the germline V gene are SGHRS and YFSETQ. The CDR3 coding sequence is TGCGCCAGCAGCCCCGCGAGGGAGGCAGACAACACTGAAGCTTTCTTT. This translates into CASSPAREADNTEAFF.

This clonotype was found a few times. The rearrangement joins TRBV28 to TRBJ1-2; D is unresolved. Germline V gene sequence: CDR1 MDHEN, CDR2 SYDVKM. V shed 3 bases and J shed 3 bases, with 14 bases lying between them. CDR3 length: 15 residues. CDR3 in DNA: TGTGCCAGCAGTTTGACCGGGCCACCCCACTATGGCTACACCTTC. Protein: CASSLTGPPHYGYTF.

The genes are TRBV15 and TRBJ2-7, with D hard to call. Trimming took off 0 bases at V and 5 bases at J, with 8 bases between the two ends. Germline loops: CDR1 LNHNV, CDR2 YYDKDF (reference sequence). The CDR3 length is 13 residues. The CDR3, as DNA: TGTGCCACCAGCAGAGATCGGCAGAACGAGCAGTACTTC. Its protein product is CATSRDRQNEQYF.

This clonotype was seen a few times. V and J are TRBV2 and TRBJ2-5; a possible D gene is TRBD2 (6 bases). Trimming removed 2 bases at V and 7 bases at J, with 17 bases between. CDR1 and CDR2 from the germline V gene are SNHLY and FYNNEI. This CDR3 region has 15 residues. The CDR3, as DNA: TGTGCCAGCAGTGAATCAGAGTGGAGGAGGGCGACCCAGTACTTC. It codes for CASSESEWRRATQYF.

This clonotype showed up many times. This rearrangement joins TRBV6-2 or TRBV6-3 to TRBJ2-2, with 14 bases that match TRBD2. The CDR3 covers 17 residues. Germline CDR1 is MNHEY and CDR2 is SVGEGT. The ends lost 4 bases at V and 3 bases at J; junction bases unmatched: 4. This chain's CDR3 is CASSFRGLAGDTGELFF. CDR3 nucleotide sequence: TGTGCCAGCAGTTTCAGGGGACTAGCGGGAGACACCGGGGAGCTGTTTTTT.